The 21 T cell receptor beta chains listed next were all sequenced from one sample in a study of T-cell memory formation after mild COVID-19. TCRdb passed the 5' RACE reads through MiXCR, listing each CDR3 protein once. The sample carries a few hundred thousand distinct CDR3 sequences, 25% to 35% recorded once. The material sequenced was PBMCs or a T cell subset sorted from them (not recorded which). The source is an adult woman who had mild COVID-19 (a few samples of this study predate the infection). Cell type and time point are not known.

This clonotype was recorded only once. CDR3 nucleotides: TGTGCCAGCGGATCCGGGACTAGCGGACAAGAGACCCAGTACTTC. Its translation is CASGSGTSGQETQYF. The chain joins TRBV27 to TRBJ2-5; 11 nucleotides line up with TRBD2. V lost 8 bases, J lost 2 bases, and 7 bases stayed unmatched. The germline gives CDR1 MNHEY, CDR2 SMNVEV (reference sequence). The CDR3 runs 15 residues.

The chain carries TRBV2 and TRBJ2-2; 7 bases are a match to TRBD1. Germline V CDR1 and CDR2: SNHLY, FYNNEI. With V trimmed by 8 bases and J by 6 bases, 6 bases remained unmatched. This CDR3 contains 13 residues. CDR3 loop: CASLQGLAGELFF. CDR3 bases: TGTGCCAGCTTACAGGGGTTGGCCGGGGAGCTGTTTTTT.

The rearrangement uses TRBV12-3 or TRBV12-4 and TRBJ1-1; D unclear. Trimming stripped 4 bases from V and 3 bases from J, with 12 bases between. The CDR3 is 14 amino acids. The CDR3 sequence is CASSWQIKDTEAFF. The CDR3 DNA reads as TGTGCCAGCAGTTGGCAAATCAAGGACACTGAAGCTTTCTTT.

The gene calls are TRBV5-6 and TRBJ1-1; weak D call: TRBD1 (5 bases). The CDR3 has 15 amino acids. Germline V gives CDR1 SGHDT, CDR2 YYEEEE. Trimming shortened V by 3 bases and J by 1 base, and 13 bases separated the two germline ends. CDR3 loop: CASSWGLGRNTEAFF. In DNA form, the CDR3 reads TGTGCCAGCAGCTGGGGGTTGGGTAGGAACACTGAAGCTTTCTTT. The whole variable domain, remainder taken from reference TRBV5-6 and TRBJ1-1, is DAGVTQSPTHLIKTRGQQVTLRCSPKSGHDTVSWYQQALGQGPQFIFQYYEEEERQRGNFPDRFSGHQFPNYSSELNVNALLLGDSALYLCASSWGLGRNTEAFFGQGTRLTVV.

This chain joins TRBV4-3 and TRBJ1-5; D might be TRBD1 (5 bases). Trimming removed 0 bases at V and 5 bases at J, with 11 bases between. Germline V gives CDR1 LGHNA, CDR2 YSLEER. CDR3 size: 15 residues. The CDR3 loop is CASSQDREYDQPQHF. DNA for the CDR3: TGCGCCAGCAGCCAAGACAGGGAGTACGATCAGCCCCAGCATTTT.

The chain carries TRBV12-3 or TRBV12-4 and TRBJ2-2, with D maybe TRBD2 (6 bases). The CDR3 sequence is 15 residues long. The germline V and J ends were trimmed by 6 bases and 1 base, with 12 bases remaining between them. The CDR3 region is CASSPRTKNTGELFF. The CDR3 coding sequence is TGTGCCAGCAGCCCAAGGACTAAGAACACCGGGGAGCTGTTTTTT.

The rearrangement joins TRBV4-3 to TRBJ1-6, with 9 bases matching TRBD1. The CDR3 spans 16 residues. V was clipped by 0 bases and J by 10 bases; unmatched bases: 7. From germline, CDR1 is LGHNA and CDR2 YSLEER. The CDR3 nucleotides are TGCGCCAGCAGCCAAGACGCCGGGACAGGGAACTCACCCCTCCACTTT. Its protein product is CASSQDAGTGNSPLHF.

The chain links TRBV16 to TRBJ2-7, with D possibly matching TRBD2 (5 bases). The CDR3 is 13 amino acids. Germline CDR1 and CDR2: KGHSY and FQNENV. The V and J ends lost 0 bases and 3 bases respectively, with 6 bases between them. CDR3 residues: CASSQSGGYEQYF. CDR3 DNA: TGTGCCAGCAGCCAATCCGGAGGCTACGAGCAGTACTTC.

The chain is built from TRBV12-3 or TRBV12-4 and TRBJ2-1, with 11 bases identical to TRBD2. After removal of 5 bases from V and 9 bases from J, the junction contained 9 bases not matched to a gene. The CDR3 extends over 15 amino acids. This CDR3 is CASSVSSSGGTEQFF. The CDR3 DNA is TGTGCCAGCAGTGTTTCATCTAGCGGGGGGACTGAGCAGTTCTTC.

This clonotype was seen more than once but under ten times. The chain links TRBV24-1 to TRBJ2-1; 10 nucleotides match TRBD1. V shed 4 bases, J shed 10 bases, and the junction held 9 bases outside the gene matches. CDR3 length: 15 amino acids. Germline lookup yields CDR1 KGHDR and CDR2 SFDVKD. The CDR3 bases are TGTGCCACCAGTGACCAAGGGACAGGGGCACACGAGCAGTTCTTC. It encodes CATSDQGTGAHEQFF.

This clonotype was counted only a few times. The chain combines TRBV5-1 with TRBJ2-3; possible D gene TRBD1, 5 bases. Germline V gene lookup returns CDR1 SGHRS and CDR2 YFSETQ. Trimming pared 0 bases from V and 5 bases from J, leaving 19 bases between. The CDR3 has 17 residues. The CDR3 loop is CASSLVLGKGAGDTQYF. CDR3 nucleotide sequence: TGCGCCAGCAGCTTGGTTTTGGGAAAAGGGGCTGGAGATACGCAGTATTTT.

V usage is TRBV21-1 and J usage is TRBJ1-1. TRBV21-1 is tagged as a pseudogene. CDR3 length equals 16 residues. This chain's CDR3 is CASSKEEGGMDTEAFF. CDR3 DNA: TGTGCCAGCAGCAAAGAAGAGGGAGGGATGGACACTGAAGCTTTCTTT.

This chain connects TRBV6-5 to TRBJ2-7; 10 nucleotides line up with TRBD2. The CDR3 is made up of 16 amino acids. Germline V gene sequence: CDR1 MNHEY, CDR2 SVGAGI. Trimming at V came to 5 bases and at J to 0 bases, leaving 7 bases not matched to a gene. CDR3 in amino acids: CASSRTSGISSYEQYF. The CDR3 region has the DNA TGTGCCAGCAGTCGGACTAGCGGTATTAGCTCCTACGAGCAGTACTTC.

The rearrangement uses TRBV28 and TRBJ1-5; D not certain. V was shortened by 6 bases and J by 7 bases, with 19 bases between the two germline ends. The CDR3 has 15 residues. Germline values: CDR1 MDHEN, CDR2 SYDVKM. CDR3 nucleotide sequence: TGTGCCAGCAGACTCCTCGGTCGGTTACGGCAGCCCCAGCATTTT. Encoded protein: CASRLLGRLRQPQHF.

The chain combines TRBV5-1 with TRBJ2-3, with 7 nucleotides matching TRBD2. The germline CDR1 and CDR2 sequences are SGHRS and YFSETQ. The CDR3 is 16 residues long. The trim removed 2 bases at V and 2 bases at J, leaving 8 bases unmatched. The CDR3 loop is CASSFGLAVNTDTQYF. The CDR3 bases are TGCGCCAGCAGCTTCGGGCTAGCGGTGAACACAGATACGCAGTATTTT.

Only a few counts were recorded for this clonotype. The genes are TRBV7-2 and TRBJ2-1; D gene uncertain. V was clipped by 4 bases and J by 1 base, with 5 bases between them. CDR3 length: 13 amino acids. Germline V gene data show CDR1 as SGHTA and CDR2 as FQGNSA. The CDR3, as DNA: TGTGCCAGCAGCTACGAATCCTACAATGAGCAGTTCTTC. Its protein product is CASSYESYNEQFF. The full variable domain, rest sourced from reference TRBV7-2 and TRBJ2-1, is GAGVSQSPSNKVTEKGKDVELRCDPISGHTALYWYRQSLGQGLEFLIYFQGNSAPDKSGLPSDRFSAERTGGSVSTLTIQRTQQEDSAVYLCASSYESYNEQFFGPGTRLTVL.

The chain combines TRBV29-1 with TRBJ2-2; D is undetermined. The CDR3 is 12 residues long. The germline V gene encodes CDR1 SQVTM and CDR2 ANQGSEA. Trimming stripped 5 bases from V and 1 base from J, with 5 bases between. CDR3 coding DNA: TGCAGCGTTTCAATGAACACCGGGGAGCTGTTTTTT. Protein product: CSVSMNTGELFF.

This clonotype has only a few counts. V usage is TRBV11-2 and J usage is TRBJ2-3; perhaps TRBD1 as D (5 bases). Trimming took off 4 bases at V and 6 bases at J, with 32 bases between the two ends. The CDR3 spans 20 residues. The germline gives CDR1 SGHAT, CDR2 FQNNGV. CDR3 nucleotides: TGTGCCAGCAGCTCCCAACAGTCCGTCAGGGTATATAGTAGTTTGGATACGCAGTATTTT. It translates to CASSSQQSVRVYSSLDTQYF.

The rearrangement uses TRBV3-1 and TRBJ2-4; D is perhaps TRBD2 (6 bases). V gave up 5 bases and J gave up 2 bases, with 13 bases separating them. CDR3 size: 15 residues. Germline CDR1 LGHDT, CDR2 YNNKEL (reference sequence). In nucleotides, the CDR3 is TGTGCCAGCAGCTTAAGTAGCGGCTCCAAAAACATTCAGTACTTC. Amino acids: CASSLSSGSKNIQYF.

This chain joins TRBV24-1 and TRBJ2-3; possible D gene TRBD1, 7 bases. The CDR3 runs 14 residues. V lost 6 bases and J lost 5, with 14 bases in between. CDR1 and CDR2 (germline): KGHDR, SFDVKD. CDR3 DNA: TGTGCCACCAGTCAGGGGGGAGACAAAGATACGCAGTATTTT. As protein: CATSQGGDKDTQYF.

This rearrangement joins TRBV7-2 to TRBJ2-1; TRBD2 matches at 9 bases. Unmatched junction bases numbered 3, after V lost 4 bases and J lost 2 bases. The CDR3 totals 15 residues. Germline V gene lookup returns CDR1 SGHTA and CDR2 FQGNSA. DNA of the CDR3: TGTGCCAGCAGCTCCTTAGCGGGAGCCTACAATGAGCAGTTCTTC. Protein product: CASSSLAGAYNEQFF.